These T cell receptor beta chains were read from a single sample in a study of vaccination and CD4 T cells after COVID-19. No antigen has been identified for these receptors. Each CDR3 protein is one row after TCRdb ran MiXCR on the PCR reads. The sample holds some 14,000 distinct CDR3 sequences, just under 30% seen once. The material was CD4+ T cells from blood, cultured in vitro, obtained before SARS-CoV-2 vaccination. Receptor source: a human donor who received a COVID-19 vaccine. The CDR3 runs from the conserved cysteine through the conserved F or W. The D gene is left open where the match is weak. Clone size is not always given. Where it is, it says once, few, many or a class for expanded clones.

j_call: TRBJ2-1; clone_size: .; v_call: TRBV7-6; d_call: TRBD1; cdr3_nt: TGTGCCAGCAGCTTAGGACAGGGTCGGTTCAATGAGCAGTTCTTC; cdr3_aa: CASSLGQGRFNEQFF
j_call: TRBJ2-2; clone_size: .; v_call: TRBV7-3; d_call: TRBD2; cdr3_nt: TGTGCCAGCAGCCCCAGACTAGCGGGGGAAAGCGCGAACACCGGGGAGCTGTTTTTT; cdr3_aa: CASSPRLAGESANTGELFF
j_call: TRBJ2-7; clone_size: .; v_call: TRBV7-9; d_call: TRBD1; cdr3_nt: TGTGCCAGCAGCAAGGGGGACAGCTCCCCTCTCGAGCAGTACTTC; cdr3_aa: CASSKGDSSPLEQYF
j_call: TRBJ2-5; clone_size: .; v_call: TRBV18; d_call: .; cdr3_nt: TGTGCCAGCTCACCGCAAGAGACCCAGTACTTC; cdr3_aa: CASSPQETQYF
j_call: TRBJ1-1; clone_size: few; v_call: TRBV27; d_call: TRBD1; cdr3_nt: TGTGCCAGCACCCGGGACAGAAACACTGAAGCTTTCTTT; cdr3_aa: CASTRDRNTEAFF
j_call: TRBJ2-1; clone_size: .; v_call: TRBV11-2; d_call: .; cdr3_nt: TGTGCCAGCAGCTCTGCAAGGACCGGCCGGAGTGAGCAGTTCTTC; cdr3_aa: CASSSARTGRSEQFF
j_call: TRBJ2-7; clone_size: .; v_call: TRBV7-2; d_call: TRBD2; cdr3_nt: TGTGCCAGCAGCTTAGCAGGGACTAGGCGAGAGCAGTACTTC; cdr3_aa: CASSLAGTRREQYF
j_call: TRBJ2-3; clone_size: few; v_call: TRBV10-2; d_call: TRBD1; cdr3_nt: TGCGCCACGCGACAGGGCCGGCGCACAGATACGCAGTATTTT; cdr3_aa: CATRQGRRTDTQYF
j_call: TRBJ1-2; clone_size: .; v_call: TRBV30; d_call: .; cdr3_nt: TGTGCCTGGAGAACACGGACACCTTCCTACACCTTC; cdr3_aa: CAWRTRTPSYTF
j_call: TRBJ1-2; clone_size: .; v_call: TRBV10-1; d_call: .; cdr3_nt: TGCGCCAGCAGTGCGGGACGGAACTATGGCTACACCTTC; cdr3_aa: CASSAGRNYGYTF
j_call: TRBJ2-3; clone_size: few; v_call: TRBV30; d_call: TRBD1; cdr3_nt: TGTGCCTGGAGCCGCGACAGGGAAGGCACAGATACGCAGTATTTT; cdr3_aa: CAWSRDREGTDTQYF
j_call: TRBJ2-3; clone_size: .; v_call: TRBV2; d_call: .; cdr3_nt: TGTGCCAGCAGAGGGGGGATAAGCACAGATACGCAGTATTTT; cdr3_aa: CASRGGISTDTQYF
j_call: TRBJ2-5; clone_size: .; v_call: TRBV5-1; d_call: TRBD2; cdr3_nt: TGCGCCAGCAGCTTGGATCCAGCTCTAGCGGGGGGAGAGACCCAGTACTTC; cdr3_aa: CASSLDPALAGGETQYF
j_call: TRBJ1-2; clone_size: .; v_call: TRBV5-4; d_call: TRBD1; cdr3_nt: TGTGCCAGCAGCTTGAAAACAGGACAGGGGGTTCGGGGCTACACCTTC; cdr3_aa: CASSLKTGQGVRGYTF
j_call: TRBJ1-3; clone_size: .; v_call: TRBV30; d_call: .; cdr3_nt: TGTGCCAGAACAGTAAACTCTGGAAACACCATATATTTT; cdr3_aa: CARTVNSGNTIYF
j_call: TRBJ1-5; clone_size: .; v_call: TRBV19; d_call: TRBD1; cdr3_nt: TGTGCCAGTAGTAAGGGACAGAGCAATCAGCCCCAGCATTTT; cdr3_aa: CASSKGQSNQPQHF
j_call: TRBJ2-3; clone_size: .; v_call: TRBV2; d_call: TRBD1; cdr3_nt: TGTGCCAGCCTCAGGGACAGAAGCACAGATACGCAGTATTTT; cdr3_aa: CASLRDRSTDTQYF
j_call: TRBJ2-2; clone_size: .; v_call: TRBV7-9; d_call: TRBD1; cdr3_nt: TGTGCCAGCAGCTTAGCGCTAGGACAGGGAGGACGGACCGGGGAGCTGTTTTTT; cdr3_aa: CASSLALGQGGRTGELFF
j_call: TRBJ2-7; clone_size: few; v_call: TRBV2; d_call: .; cdr3_nt: TGTGCCAGCAGTCCCGTGGGGCCTAGCAAGCAGTACTTC; cdr3_aa: CASSPVGPSKQYF
j_call: TRBJ2-1; clone_size: .; v_call: TRBV12-3/TRBV12-4; d_call: TRBD2; cdr3_nt: TGTGCCAGCAGTTTAACTAGCGGGGGGGGTGAGCAGTTCTTC; cdr3_aa: CASSLTSGGGEQFF
j_call: TRBJ1-2; clone_size: .; v_call: TRBV10-1; d_call: .; cdr3_nt: TGCGCCAGCAGTGTGGGAAGGGATGGTGGCTACACCTTC; cdr3_aa: CASSVGRDGGYTF
j_call: TRBJ1-3; clone_size: .; v_call: TRBV7-2; d_call: TRBD1; cdr3_nt: TGTGCCAGCAGCTTGGGGTCCAGGGGGAACACCATATATTTT; cdr3_aa: CASSLGSRGNTIYF
j_call: TRBJ2-1; clone_size: few; v_call: TRBV2; d_call: .; cdr3_nt: TGTGCCAGCAGTGAGAGGACGGACTACAATGAGCAGTTCTTC; cdr3_aa: CASSERTDYNEQFF
j_call: TRBJ1-3; clone_size: few; v_call: TRBV6-1; d_call: .; cdr3_nt: TGTGCCAGCAGTGAAAACAGGGAGAACACCATATATTTT; cdr3_aa: CASSENRENTIYF
j_call: TRBJ2-7; clone_size: few; v_call: TRBV2; d_call: TRBD1; cdr3_nt: TGTGCCAGCAGTGAAGGTCAGGGGGCGGAGTACTTC; cdr3_aa: CASSEGQGAEYF
j_call: TRBJ1-2; clone_size: few; v_call: TRBV30; d_call: TRBD1; cdr3_nt: TGTGCCTGTGGAACAGGGGGCGACTATGGCTACACCTTC; cdr3_aa: CACGTGGDYGYTF
j_call: TRBJ2-7; clone_size: few; v_call: TRBV12-3/TRBV12-4; d_call: .; cdr3_nt: TGTGCCAGCAGCCCCATAGGAGGTGTGCAGTACTTC; cdr3_aa: CASSPIGGVQYF
j_call: TRBJ2-5; clone_size: few; v_call: TRBV20-1; d_call: .; cdr3_nt: TGCAGTGCTAGGGCTAGCGGAGGGGGTGAGACCCAGTACTTC; cdr3_aa: CSARASGGGETQYF
j_call: TRBJ1-2; clone_size: few; v_call: TRBV20-1; d_call: TRBD1; cdr3_nt: TGCAGTGCTACAACCGGGACAGGCTATGGCTACACCTTC; cdr3_aa: CSATTGTGYGYTF
j_call: TRBJ2-6; clone_size: once; v_call: TRBV5-1; d_call: TRBD1; cdr3_nt: TGCGCCAGCAGCACGGGACAGGGGGCACTAGGGGCCAACGTCCTGACTTTC; cdr3_aa: CASSTGQGALGANVLTF
j_call: TRBJ1-1; clone_size: few; v_call: TRBV20-1; d_call: TRBD1; cdr3_nt: TGCAGTGCTAAAACCAGGGGGGAGGGGACTGAAGCTTTCTTT; cdr3_aa: CSAKTRGEGTEAFF
j_call: TRBJ1-1; clone_size: few; v_call: TRBV6-1; d_call: .; cdr3_nt: TGTGCCAGCAGTGTTATGGGGAGGAACACTGAAGCTTTCTTT; cdr3_aa: CASSVMGRNTEAFF
j_call: TRBJ2-2; clone_size: .; v_call: TRBV28; d_call: TRBD1; cdr3_nt: TGTGCCAGCAGTTTAAGTACCGGGACAGGGCGAACCGGGGAGCTGTTTTTT; cdr3_aa: CASSLSTGTGRTGELFF
j_call: TRBJ1-6; clone_size: .; v_call: TRBV4-2; d_call: .; cdr3_nt: TGTGCCAGCAGCCAAGTGCGACTTCTATATAATTCACCCCTCCACTTT; cdr3_aa: CASSQVRLLYNSPLHF
j_call: TRBJ2-3; clone_size: .; v_call: TRBV7-9; d_call: TRBD2; cdr3_nt: TGTGCCAGCAGCTTAGTCCGGACTAGCGGGGGGGCCATGGGTACGCAGTATTTT; cdr3_aa: CASSLVRTSGGAMGTQYF
j_call: TRBJ1-1; clone_size: .; v_call: TRBV24-1; d_call: TRBD1; cdr3_nt: TGTGCCACCAGCCCGGGACAGGAGCCGAACACTGAAGCTTTCTTT; cdr3_aa: CATSPGQEPNTEAFF
j_call: TRBJ1-2; clone_size: few; v_call: TRBV6-1; d_call: TRBD1; cdr3_nt: TGTGCCAGCAGTGCAGGGGGCGGCTACACCTTC; cdr3_aa: CASSAGGGYTF
j_call: TRBJ1-2; clone_size: .; v_call: TRBV27; d_call: TRBD1; cdr3_nt: TGTGCCAGCAGTGGGCAGGGGGCGGTTTACTATGGCTACACCTTC; cdr3_aa: CASSGQGAVYYGYTF
j_call: TRBJ1-2; clone_size: few; v_call: TRBV20-1; d_call: TRBD1; cdr3_nt: TGCAGTGCTCGACAGACAGGGTCTAACTATGGCTACACCTTC; cdr3_aa: CSARQTGSNYGYTF
j_call: TRBJ1-2; clone_size: .; v_call: TRBV2; d_call: .; cdr3_nt: TGTGCCAGCAGTGAATCAGGGGTCTATGGCTACACCTTC; cdr3_aa: CASSESGVYGYTF
j_call: TRBJ1-6; clone_size: few; v_call: TRBV6-7; d_call: .; cdr3_nt: TGTGCCACCCACTCCACCCGATGGCACGTCTGGAATTCACCCCTCCACTTT; cdr3_aa: CATHSTRWHVWNSPLHF
j_call: TRBJ2-7; clone_size: .; v_call: TRBV19; d_call: .; cdr3_nt: TGTGCCAGTAGTAGTCGGGTGAACTCCTACGAGCAGTACTTC; cdr3_aa: CASSSRVNSYEQYF
j_call: TRBJ2-1; clone_size: .; v_call: TRBV7-7; d_call: .; cdr3_nt: TGTGCCAGCAGCTTAGGCCAGAATAATGAGCAGTTCTTC; cdr3_aa: CASSLGQNNEQFF
j_call: TRBJ2-1; clone_size: few; v_call: TRBV5-1; d_call: .; cdr3_nt: TGCGCCAGCAGCTCGCGGGGAGGTTCAAATGAGCAGTTCTTC; cdr3_aa: CASSSRGGSNEQFF
j_call: TRBJ2-5; clone_size: few; v_call: TRBV6-1; d_call: TRBD2; cdr3_nt: TGTGCCAGCAGTGAAAGCGGGGCTGGGACCCAGTACTTC; cdr3_aa: CASSESGAGTQYF
j_call: TRBJ2-1; clone_size: .; v_call: TRBV5-1; d_call: TRBD1; cdr3_nt: TGCGCCAGCAGCTTGCGGAGACAGGGCTACAATGAGCAGTTCTTC; cdr3_aa: CASSLRRQGYNEQFF
j_call: TRBJ1-2; clone_size: .; v_call: TRBV10-3; d_call: TRBD1; cdr3_nt: TGTGCCATCAGAAACAGGGGGATGGACTATGGCTACACCTTC; cdr3_aa: CAIRNRGMDYGYTF
j_call: TRBJ1-2; clone_size: .; v_call: TRBV2; d_call: .; cdr3_nt: TGTGCCAGCAGTGTTTTAGCTTCGGGCCTGTCTGGCTACACCTTC; cdr3_aa: CASSVLASGLSGYTF
j_call: TRBJ2-5; clone_size: .; v_call: TRBV5-1; d_call: TRBD1; cdr3_nt: TGCGCCAGCAGCACGATGACAGGGGGAGAGACCCAGTACTTC; cdr3_aa: CASSTMTGGETQYF
j_call: TRBJ2-5; clone_size: .; v_call: TRBV30; d_call: .; cdr3_nt: TGTGCCTGGAGAACAGGGGTGCGGGGGACCCAGTACTTC; cdr3_aa: CAWRTGVRGTQYF
j_call: TRBJ2-1; clone_size: .; v_call: TRBV12-3/TRBV12-4; d_call: TRBD2; cdr3_nt: TGTGCCAGCAGTTTTCGTAGATGGACTAGCGACTACAGTGAGCAGTTCTTC; cdr3_aa: CASSFRRWTSDYSEQFF
j_call: TRBJ2-2; clone_size: few; v_call: TRBV20-1; d_call: TRBD2; cdr3_nt: TGCAGTGTAACTAGCGGGGGGACCGGGGAGCTGTTTTTT; cdr3_aa: CSVTSGGTGELFF
j_call: TRBJ1-2; clone_size: few; v_call: TRBV25-1; d_call: .; cdr3_nt: TGTGCCAGCAGTGACCGGGGGGGCTACACCTTC; cdr3_aa: CASSDRGGYTF
j_call: TRBJ1-4; clone_size: .; v_call: TRBV7-2; d_call: .; cdr3_nt: TGTGCCAGCAGCTTGGGGGTGAGAGAAAAACTGTTTTTT; cdr3_aa: CASSLGVREKLFF
j_call: TRBJ2-1; clone_size: once; v_call: TRBV30; d_call: TRBD1; cdr3_nt: TGTGCCTGGAGTGTAAACAGGGGGCGCAAGCAGTTCTTC; cdr3_aa: CAWSVNRGRKQFF
j_call: TRBJ1-2; clone_size: few; v_call: TRBV5-1; d_call: TRBD1; cdr3_nt: TGCGCCAGCAACGTACAGGGGGCAAGCTATGGCTACACCTTC; cdr3_aa: CASNVQGASYGYTF
j_call: TRBJ1-2; clone_size: .; v_call: TRBV5-6; d_call: .; cdr3_nt: TGTGCCAGCAGCTTGGGTCCGGGGGACTATGGCTACACCTTC; cdr3_aa: CASSLGPGDYGYTF
j_call: TRBJ2-2; clone_size: few; v_call: TRBV6-1; d_call: TRBD1; cdr3_nt: TGTGCCAGCAGACCCCCCAGGGGGACGAACACCGGGGAGCTGTTTTTT; cdr3_aa: CASRPPRGTNTGELFF
j_call: TRBJ2-5; clone_size: .; v_call: TRBV6-1; d_call: TRBD1; cdr3_nt: TGTGCCAGCAGTGAAGTCTGGGAACAGGGGGAAGGAGAGACCCAGTACTTC; cdr3_aa: CASSEVWEQGEGETQYF
j_call: TRBJ2-3; clone_size: .; v_call: TRBV20-1; d_call: .; cdr3_nt: TGCAGTGCCAGACGGCCGGCGAACACAGATACGCAGTATTTT; cdr3_aa: CSARRPANTDTQYF